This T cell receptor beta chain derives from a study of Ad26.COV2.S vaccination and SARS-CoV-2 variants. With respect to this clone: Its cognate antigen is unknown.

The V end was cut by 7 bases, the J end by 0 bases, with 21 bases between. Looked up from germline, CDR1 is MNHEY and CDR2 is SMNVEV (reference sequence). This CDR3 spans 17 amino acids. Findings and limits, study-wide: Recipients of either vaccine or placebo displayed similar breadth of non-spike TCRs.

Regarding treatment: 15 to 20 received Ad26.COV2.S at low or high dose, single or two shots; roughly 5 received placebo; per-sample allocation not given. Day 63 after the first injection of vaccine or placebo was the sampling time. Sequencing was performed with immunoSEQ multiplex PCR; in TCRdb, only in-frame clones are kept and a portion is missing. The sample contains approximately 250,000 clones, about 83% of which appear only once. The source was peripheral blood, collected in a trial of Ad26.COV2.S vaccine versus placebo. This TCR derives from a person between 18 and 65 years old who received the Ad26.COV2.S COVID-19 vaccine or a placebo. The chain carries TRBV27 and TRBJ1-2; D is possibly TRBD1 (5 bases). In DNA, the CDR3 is TGTGCCAGCACTACATTCGCCTTGGGGGTTCCTAACTATGGCTACACCTTC. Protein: CASTTFALGVPNYGYTF.